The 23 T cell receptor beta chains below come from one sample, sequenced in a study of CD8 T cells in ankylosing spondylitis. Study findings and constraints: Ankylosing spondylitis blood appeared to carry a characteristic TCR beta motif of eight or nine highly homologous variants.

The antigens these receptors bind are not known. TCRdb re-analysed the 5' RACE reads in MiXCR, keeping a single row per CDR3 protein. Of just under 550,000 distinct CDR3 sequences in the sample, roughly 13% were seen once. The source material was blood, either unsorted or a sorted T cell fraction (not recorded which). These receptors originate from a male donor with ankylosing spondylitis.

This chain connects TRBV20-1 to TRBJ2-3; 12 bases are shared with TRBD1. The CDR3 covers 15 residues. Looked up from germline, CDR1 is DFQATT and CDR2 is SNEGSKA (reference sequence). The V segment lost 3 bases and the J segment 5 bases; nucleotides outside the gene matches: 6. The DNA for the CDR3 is TGCAGTGCTAGCGCGGGACAGGGGGCGCGAGATACGCAGTATTTT. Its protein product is CSASAGQGARDTQYF.

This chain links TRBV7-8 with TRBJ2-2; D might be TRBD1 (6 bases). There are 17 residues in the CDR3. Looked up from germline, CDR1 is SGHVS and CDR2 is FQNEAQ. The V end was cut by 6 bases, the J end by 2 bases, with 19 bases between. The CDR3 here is CASRTNNREGNTGELFF. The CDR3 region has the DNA TGTGCCAGCAGGACCAACAACAGGGAAGGAAACACCGGGGAGCTGTTTTTT.

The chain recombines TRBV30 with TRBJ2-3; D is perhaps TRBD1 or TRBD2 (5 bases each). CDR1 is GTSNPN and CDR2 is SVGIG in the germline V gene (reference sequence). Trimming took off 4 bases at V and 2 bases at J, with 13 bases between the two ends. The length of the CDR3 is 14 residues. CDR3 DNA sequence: TGTGCCTGGAACCGGGGCAGATACACAGATACGCAGTATTTT. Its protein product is CAWNRGRYTDTQYF.

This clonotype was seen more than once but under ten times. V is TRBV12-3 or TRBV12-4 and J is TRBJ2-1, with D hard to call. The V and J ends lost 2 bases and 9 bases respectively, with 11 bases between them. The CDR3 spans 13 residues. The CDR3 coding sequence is TGTGCCAGCAGTTTAAGACGGTGGGGTGAGCAGTTCTTC. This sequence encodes CASSLRRWGEQFF.

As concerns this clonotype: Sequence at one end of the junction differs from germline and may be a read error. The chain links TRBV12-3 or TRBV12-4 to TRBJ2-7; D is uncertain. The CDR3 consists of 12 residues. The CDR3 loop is CASSSGSYEQHF. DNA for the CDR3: TGTGCCAGCAGTTCCGGCTCCTACGAGCAGCACTTC.

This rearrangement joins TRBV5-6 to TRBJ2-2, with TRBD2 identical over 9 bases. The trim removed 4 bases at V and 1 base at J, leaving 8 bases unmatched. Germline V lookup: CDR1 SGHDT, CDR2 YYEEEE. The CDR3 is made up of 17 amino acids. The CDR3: CASSLTSGRGNTGELFF. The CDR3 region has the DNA TGTGCCAGCAGCCTGACTAGCGGAAGGGGGAACACCGGGGAGCTGTTTTTT.

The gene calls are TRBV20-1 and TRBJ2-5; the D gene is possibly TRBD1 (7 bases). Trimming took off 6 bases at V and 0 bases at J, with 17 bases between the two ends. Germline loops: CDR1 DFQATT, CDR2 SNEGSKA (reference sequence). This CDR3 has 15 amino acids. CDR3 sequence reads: CSASQSGGYQETQYF. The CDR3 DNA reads TGCAGTGCCAGCCAATCAGGGGGGTACCAAGAGACCCAGTACTTC.

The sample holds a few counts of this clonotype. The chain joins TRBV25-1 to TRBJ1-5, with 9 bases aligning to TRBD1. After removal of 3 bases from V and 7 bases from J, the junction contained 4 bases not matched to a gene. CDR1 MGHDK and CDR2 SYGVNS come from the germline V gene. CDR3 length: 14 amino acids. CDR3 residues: CASSDGTGTQPQHF. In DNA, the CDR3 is TGTGCCAGCAGTGACGGGACAGGGACCCAGCCCCAGCATTTT.

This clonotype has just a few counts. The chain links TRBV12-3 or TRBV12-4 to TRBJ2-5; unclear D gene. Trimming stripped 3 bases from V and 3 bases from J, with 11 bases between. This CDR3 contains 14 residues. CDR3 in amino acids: CASSFSGFEETQYF. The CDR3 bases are TGTGCCAGCAGTTTTTCTGGGTTCGAAGAGACCCAGTACTTC.

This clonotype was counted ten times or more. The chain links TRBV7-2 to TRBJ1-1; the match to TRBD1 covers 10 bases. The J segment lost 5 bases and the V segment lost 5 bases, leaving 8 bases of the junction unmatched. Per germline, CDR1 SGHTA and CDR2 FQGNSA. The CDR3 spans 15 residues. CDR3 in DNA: TGTGCCAGCAGCAAACAGGGACAGGGGTATACTGAAGCTTTCTTT. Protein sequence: CASSKQGQGYTEAFF. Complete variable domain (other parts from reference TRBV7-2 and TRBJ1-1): GAGVSQSPSNKVTEKGKDVELRCDPISGHTALYWYRQSLGQGLEFLIYFQGNSAPDKSGLPSDRFSAERTGGSVSTLTIQRTQQEDSAVYLCASSKQGQGYTEAFFGQGTRLTVV.

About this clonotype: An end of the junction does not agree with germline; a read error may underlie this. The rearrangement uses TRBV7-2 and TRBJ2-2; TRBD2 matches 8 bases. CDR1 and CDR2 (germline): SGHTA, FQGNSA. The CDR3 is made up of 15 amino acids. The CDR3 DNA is TGTGCCAGCAGCGCCGGGGGGGGGAACCCCGGGGAGCTGTTTTTT. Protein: CASSAGGGNPGELFF.

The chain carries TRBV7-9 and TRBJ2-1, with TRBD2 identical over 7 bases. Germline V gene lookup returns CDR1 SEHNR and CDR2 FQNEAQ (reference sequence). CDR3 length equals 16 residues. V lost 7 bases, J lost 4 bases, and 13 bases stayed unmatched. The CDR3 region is CASTFQGASGYNEQFF. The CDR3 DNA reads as TGTGCCAGCACCTTCCAGGGTGCTAGCGGTTACAATGAGCAGTTCTTC.

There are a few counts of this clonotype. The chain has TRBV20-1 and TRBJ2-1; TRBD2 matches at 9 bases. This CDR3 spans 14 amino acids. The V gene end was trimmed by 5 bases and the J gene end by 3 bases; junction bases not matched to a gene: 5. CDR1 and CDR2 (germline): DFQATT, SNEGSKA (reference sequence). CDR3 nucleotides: TGCAGTGCTCTTAGACTAGCGGACTACAATGAGCAGTTCTTC. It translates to CSALRLADYNEQFF.

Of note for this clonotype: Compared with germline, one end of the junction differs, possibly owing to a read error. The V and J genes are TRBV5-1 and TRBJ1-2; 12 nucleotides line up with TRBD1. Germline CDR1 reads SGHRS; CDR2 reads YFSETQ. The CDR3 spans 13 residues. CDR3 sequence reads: CASSLDGTGGCTF. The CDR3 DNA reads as TGCGCCAGCAGCTTGGACGGGACAGGGGGCTGCACCTTC. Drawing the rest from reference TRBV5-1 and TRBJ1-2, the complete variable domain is KAGVTQTPRYLIKTRGQQVTLSCSPISGHRSVSWYQQTPGQGLQFLFEYFSETQRNKGNFPGRFSGRQFSNSRSEMNVSTLELGDSALYLCASSLDGTGGCTFGSGTRLTVV.

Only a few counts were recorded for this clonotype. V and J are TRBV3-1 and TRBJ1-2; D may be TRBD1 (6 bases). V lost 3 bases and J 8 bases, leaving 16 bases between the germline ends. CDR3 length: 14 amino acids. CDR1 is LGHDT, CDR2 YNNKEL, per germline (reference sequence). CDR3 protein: CASSQVDRSRGYTF. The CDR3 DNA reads TGTGCCAGCAGCCAGGTAGACAGGTCGAGGGGCTACACCTTC. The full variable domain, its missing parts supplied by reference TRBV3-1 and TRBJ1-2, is DTAVSQTPKYLVTQMGNDKSIKCEQNLGHDTMYWYKQDSKKFLKIMFSYNNKELIINETVPNRFSPKSPDKAHLNLHINSLELGDSAVYFCASSQVDRSRGYTFGSGTRLTVV.

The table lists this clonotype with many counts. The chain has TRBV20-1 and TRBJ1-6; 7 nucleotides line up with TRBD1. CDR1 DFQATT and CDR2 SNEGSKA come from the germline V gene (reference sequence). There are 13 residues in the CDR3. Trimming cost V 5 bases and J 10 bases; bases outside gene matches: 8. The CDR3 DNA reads TGCAGTGCTCACGACAGGGAGCACTCACCCCTCCACTTT. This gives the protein CSAHDREHSPLHF.

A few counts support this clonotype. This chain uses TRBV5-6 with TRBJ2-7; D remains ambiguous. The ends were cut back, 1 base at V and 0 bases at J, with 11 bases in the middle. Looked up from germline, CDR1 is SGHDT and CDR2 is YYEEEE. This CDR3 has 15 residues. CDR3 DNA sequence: TGTGCCAGCAGCTTGTACGGGTCCGACTCCTACGAGCAGTACTTC. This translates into CASSLYGSDSYEQYF.

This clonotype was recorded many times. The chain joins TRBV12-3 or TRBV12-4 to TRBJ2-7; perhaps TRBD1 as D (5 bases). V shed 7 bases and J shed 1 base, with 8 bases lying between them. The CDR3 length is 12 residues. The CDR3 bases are TGTGCCAGCAACGGACAATCCTACGAGCAGTACGTC. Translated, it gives CASNGQSYEQYV.

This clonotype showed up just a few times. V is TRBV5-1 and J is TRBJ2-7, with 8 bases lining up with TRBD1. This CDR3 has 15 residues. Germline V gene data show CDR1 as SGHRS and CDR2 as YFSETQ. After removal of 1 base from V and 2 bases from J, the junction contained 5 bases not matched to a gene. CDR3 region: CASSLTTGAPYEQYF. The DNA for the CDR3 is TGCGCCAGCAGCTTGACGACAGGGGCGCCCTACGAGCAGTACTTC.

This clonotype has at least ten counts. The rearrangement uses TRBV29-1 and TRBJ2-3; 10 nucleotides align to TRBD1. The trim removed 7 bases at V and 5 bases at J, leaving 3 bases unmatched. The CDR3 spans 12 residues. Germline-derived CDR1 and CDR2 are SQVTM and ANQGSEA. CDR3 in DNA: TGCAGCGCCGACAGGGGGCAAGATACGCAGTATTTT. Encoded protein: CSADRGQDTQYF.

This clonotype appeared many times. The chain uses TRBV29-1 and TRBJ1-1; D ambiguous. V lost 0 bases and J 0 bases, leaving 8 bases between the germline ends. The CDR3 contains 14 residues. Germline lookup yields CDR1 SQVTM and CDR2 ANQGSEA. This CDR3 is CSVEDPFLNTEAFF. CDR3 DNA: TGCAGCGTTGAAGATCCTTTTTTGAACACTGAAGCTTTCTTT.

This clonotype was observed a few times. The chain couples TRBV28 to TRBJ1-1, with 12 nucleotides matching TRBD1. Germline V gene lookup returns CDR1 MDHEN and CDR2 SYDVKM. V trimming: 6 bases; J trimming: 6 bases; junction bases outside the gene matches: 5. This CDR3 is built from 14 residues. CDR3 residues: CASRGGQGASEAFF. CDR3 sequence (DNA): TGTGCCAGCAGAGGGGGACAGGGGGCGTCTGAAGCTTTCTTT.

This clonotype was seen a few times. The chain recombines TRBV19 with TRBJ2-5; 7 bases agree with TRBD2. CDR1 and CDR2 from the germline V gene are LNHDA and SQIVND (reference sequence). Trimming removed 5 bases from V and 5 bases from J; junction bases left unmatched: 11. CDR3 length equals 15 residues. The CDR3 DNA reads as TGTGCCAGTAGTCCTCGGACTAGAGGAGAGGAGACCCAGTACTTC. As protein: CASSPRTRGEETQYF.